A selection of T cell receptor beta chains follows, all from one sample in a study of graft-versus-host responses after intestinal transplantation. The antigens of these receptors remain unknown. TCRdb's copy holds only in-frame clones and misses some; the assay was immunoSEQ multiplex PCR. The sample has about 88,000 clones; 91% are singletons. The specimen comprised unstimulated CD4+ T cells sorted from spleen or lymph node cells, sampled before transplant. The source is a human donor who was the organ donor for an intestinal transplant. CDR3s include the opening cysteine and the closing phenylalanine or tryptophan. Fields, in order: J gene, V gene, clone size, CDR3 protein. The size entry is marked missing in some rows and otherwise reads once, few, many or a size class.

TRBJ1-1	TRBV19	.	CASSPKGGVFTEAFF
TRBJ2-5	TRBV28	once	CASRNGRFDREVETQYF
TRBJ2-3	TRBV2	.	CASRRQGSSTDTQYF
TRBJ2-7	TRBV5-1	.	CASSLGPDTYEQYF
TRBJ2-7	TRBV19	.	CASSETGTRTYEQYF
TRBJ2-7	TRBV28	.	CASSLRSSPSYEQYF
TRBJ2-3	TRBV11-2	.	CASSPRRGVHTDTQYF
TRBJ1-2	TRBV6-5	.	CASSPPRGGYTF
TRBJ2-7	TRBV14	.	CASSPFFSGEQYF
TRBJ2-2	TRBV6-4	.	CASSGNGITGELFF
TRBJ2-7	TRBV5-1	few	CASSLTGYEQYF
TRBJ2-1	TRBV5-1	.	CASSSSGPYNEQFF
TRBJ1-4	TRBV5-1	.	CASSPYKQGSNEKLFF
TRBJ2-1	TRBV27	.	CASIRRGTGGDEQFF
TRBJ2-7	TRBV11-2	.	CASSLRTPYEQYF
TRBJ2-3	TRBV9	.	CASSNGVRGPTDTQYF
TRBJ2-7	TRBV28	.	CASSASREQYF
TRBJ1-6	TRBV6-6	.	CASSDEQGVKSPLHF
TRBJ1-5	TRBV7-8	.	CASSPWPGDQPQHF
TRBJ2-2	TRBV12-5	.	CASGLVLGQRLTGELFF
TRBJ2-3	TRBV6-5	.	CASSYSPSGEDTQYF
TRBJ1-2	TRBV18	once	CASSPIRDSYGYTF
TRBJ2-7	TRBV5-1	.	CASSRGTERYEQYF
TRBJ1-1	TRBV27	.	CASSYSNGGSDTEAFF
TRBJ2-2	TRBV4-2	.	CASSQERFPPFRDTIPGELFF
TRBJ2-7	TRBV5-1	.	CASSRLPGDRVFYEQYF
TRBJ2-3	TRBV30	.	CAWSQGHPSTDTQYF
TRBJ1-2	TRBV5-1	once	CASSLGQGLGDGYTF
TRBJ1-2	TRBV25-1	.	CASSEPGRLGYTF
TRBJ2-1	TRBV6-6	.	CASSPGTGVDNEQFF
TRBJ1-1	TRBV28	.	CASSLGDRPGGAFF
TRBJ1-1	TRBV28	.	CASSFLGARTEAFF
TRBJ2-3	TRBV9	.	CASSPPGQGKSDTQYF
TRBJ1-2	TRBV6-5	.	CASSYSDRVYGYTF
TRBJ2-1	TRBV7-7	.	CASSRSGPYNEQFF
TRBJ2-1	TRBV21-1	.	CAKQVRTGTVSRDEQFF
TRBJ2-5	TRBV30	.	CAWSSPAGETQYF
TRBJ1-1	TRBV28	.	CPPGLNTEAFF
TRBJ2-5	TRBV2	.	CASSEDRVKETQYF
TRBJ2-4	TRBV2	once	CASSYGDRGGIQYF
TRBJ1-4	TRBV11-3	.	CASSLRTGRIEKLFF